The T cell receptor beta chain described here comes from a study of blood T cell repertoires in COVID-19 (dated by TCRdb to 2018 to 2021). Regarding the complete study: Samples from collaborators originated in the United States, Italy and Spain and spanned both the acute and convalescent phases of COVID-19. Samples were obtained from the ongoing ImmuneRACE study (first 160 participants) and from 950 to 1,500 subjects provided by 6 global collaborators. The sample metadata nearly always contained a de-identified subject ID, COVID-19 status, age in years and sex. The repertoires were released in a freely available public database intended as a resource for research on the immune response to SARS-CoV-2. The material from the prospective study consisted of cDNA or gDNA derived from T cells, B-cell-depleted T cells, or PBMCs. Where HLA class I and class II types were available, the types were taken from metadata supplied by the sample provider, not from assay-based typing. The dataset comprised deeply sampled blood TCRbeta repertoires from subjects exposed to, actively infected with, or recovered from COVID-19.

What the work shows at the level of the full study, not this receptor alone: Clinical and demographic metadata were provided uncurated, with the amount varying by source and participant.

A note on this clone: It lacks a known antigen. Per-nucleotide qualities are absent, and no much larger clonotype sits a single base away.

Trimming leaves V shorter by 6 bases and J shorter by 5 bases, with the junction holding 16 bases beyond the gene matches. CDR3 length: 18 amino acids, cysteine to phenylalanine. The entry retains the CDR3 DNA only, 54 bases that are in frame from base 1. Based on the germline V gene, the CDR1 and CDR2 sequences are SGDLS and YYNGEE. The collaborating institutions used their own protocols to collect whole blood in K2EDTA tubes. For TCRbeta analysis, collaborators shipped samples in one of three forms: frozen whole blood, isolated PBMCs, or DNA extracted from either of those sample types. TCRbeta CDR3 regions were amplified from genomic DNA using the immunoSEQ Assay, a bias-controlled multiplex PCR. In the original analysis: The number of nucleated cells in each sample was estimated by amplification of reference gene primers within the assay. To quantify the absolute abundance of each unique TCRbeta CDR3 rearrangement, sequence reads were collapsed and filtered. Productive Simpson clonality was computed per sample as the square root of Simpson's diversity index over productive rearrangements. This immuneACCESS table, as held by TCRdb, lists in-frame sequences with V and J called but not all clones. Of the missing ones, under half trace to an unresolved V gene in checked studies; the others have no known cause. That table furnishes V, J and clone size, whereas the DNA furnished D and trimming. The table for this sample lists around 150,000 clones; just over 85% of them were counted only once. The ten largest clones take up roughly 8.2% of the sample.

The sequence is built from TRBV9 and TRBJ2-1; 11 of the junction bases match TRBD2. Source material: peripheral blood. The receptor comes from a man between 60 and 75 years old with acute or convalescent COVID-19. The DNA is as follows: TGTGCCAGCAAGTTACTAGCGGGAGAGAGTTTAAGGGACAATGAGCAGTTCTTC. The encoded protein is CASKLLAGESLRDNEQFF.